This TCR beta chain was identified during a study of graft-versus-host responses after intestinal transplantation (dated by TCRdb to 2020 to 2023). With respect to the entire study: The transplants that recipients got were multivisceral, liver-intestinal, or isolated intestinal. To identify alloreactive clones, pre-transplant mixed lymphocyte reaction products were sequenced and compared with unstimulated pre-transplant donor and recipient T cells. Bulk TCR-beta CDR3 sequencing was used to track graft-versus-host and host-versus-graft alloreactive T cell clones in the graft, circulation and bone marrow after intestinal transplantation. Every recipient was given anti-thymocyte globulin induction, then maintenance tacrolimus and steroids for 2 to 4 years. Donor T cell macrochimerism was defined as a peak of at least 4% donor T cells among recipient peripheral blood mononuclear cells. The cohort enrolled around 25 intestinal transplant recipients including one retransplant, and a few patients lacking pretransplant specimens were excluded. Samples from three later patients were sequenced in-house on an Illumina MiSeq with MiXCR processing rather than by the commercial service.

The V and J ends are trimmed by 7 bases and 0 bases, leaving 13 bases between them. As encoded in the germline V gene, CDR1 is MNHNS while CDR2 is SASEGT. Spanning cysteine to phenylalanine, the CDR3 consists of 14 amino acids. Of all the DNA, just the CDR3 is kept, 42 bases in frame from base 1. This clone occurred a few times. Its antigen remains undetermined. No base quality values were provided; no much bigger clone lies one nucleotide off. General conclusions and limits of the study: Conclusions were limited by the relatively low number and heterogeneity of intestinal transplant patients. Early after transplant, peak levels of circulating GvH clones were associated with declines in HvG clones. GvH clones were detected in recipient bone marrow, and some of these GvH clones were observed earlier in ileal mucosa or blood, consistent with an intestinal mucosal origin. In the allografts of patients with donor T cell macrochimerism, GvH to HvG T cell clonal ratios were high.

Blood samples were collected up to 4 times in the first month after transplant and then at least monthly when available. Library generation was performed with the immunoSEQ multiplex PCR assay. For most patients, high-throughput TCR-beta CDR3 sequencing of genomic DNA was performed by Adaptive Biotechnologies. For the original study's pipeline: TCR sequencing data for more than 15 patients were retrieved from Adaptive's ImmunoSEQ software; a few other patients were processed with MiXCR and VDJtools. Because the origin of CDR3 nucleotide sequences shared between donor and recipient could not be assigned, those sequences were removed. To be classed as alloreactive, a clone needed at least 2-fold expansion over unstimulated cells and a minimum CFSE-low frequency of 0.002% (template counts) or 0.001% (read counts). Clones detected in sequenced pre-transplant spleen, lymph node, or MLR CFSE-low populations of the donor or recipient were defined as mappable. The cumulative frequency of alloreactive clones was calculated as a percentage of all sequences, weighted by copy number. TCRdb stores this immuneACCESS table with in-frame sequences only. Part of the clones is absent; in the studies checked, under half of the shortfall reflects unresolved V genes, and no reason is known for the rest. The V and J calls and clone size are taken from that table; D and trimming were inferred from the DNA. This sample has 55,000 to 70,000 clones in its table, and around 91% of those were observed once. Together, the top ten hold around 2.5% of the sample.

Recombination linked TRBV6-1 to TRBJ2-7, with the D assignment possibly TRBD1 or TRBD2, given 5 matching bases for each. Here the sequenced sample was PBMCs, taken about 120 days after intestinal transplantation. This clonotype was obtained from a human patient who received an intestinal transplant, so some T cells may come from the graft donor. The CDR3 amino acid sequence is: CASTSGPDSYEQYF. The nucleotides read TGTGCCAGCACCTCGGGACCCGACTCCTACGAGCAGTACTTC.